The text below deals with one T cell receptor beta chain. Antigen specificity is unknown. The data derive from a study of cytomegalovirus exposure and HLA in healthy donors. Study-level background: Of around 410 genotyped donors, 81% grouped in the Caucasian-associated ancestry cluster. The study's findings and limits: Using a false discovery rate of 0.05, a later analysis showed that approximately 17,000 TCR beta sequences were associated with HLA alleles. Investigators reported under 200 TCR beta chains as tied to cytomegalovirus. Common viral pathogens were later found to be apparently linked to several of the most significant clusters.

CDR1 and CDR2 (germline): LGHNA, YSLEER. CDR3 length: 16 residues. Trimming removed 0 bases from V and 6 bases from J, with 16 bases in between. In the PCR, 60 Vbeta and 13 Jbeta primers were used. Libraries were prepared by immunoSEQ multiplex PCR; TCRdb keeps only in-frame clonotypes and omits some of them. The repertoire holds tens of thousands of clones, with more than 75% as singletons. This sequence joins TRBV4-3 and TRBJ2-3, with a tentative D call TRBD1 (5 bases). Sequenced sample: PBMCs. This TCR was recovered from a woman in her thirties or forties in good health and CMV-seropositive. CDR3 sequence (DNA): TGCGCCAGCAGCCAAGATTGGGGCAGGGATTGGGATACGCAGTATTTT. Its protein is CASSQDWGRDWDTQYF.